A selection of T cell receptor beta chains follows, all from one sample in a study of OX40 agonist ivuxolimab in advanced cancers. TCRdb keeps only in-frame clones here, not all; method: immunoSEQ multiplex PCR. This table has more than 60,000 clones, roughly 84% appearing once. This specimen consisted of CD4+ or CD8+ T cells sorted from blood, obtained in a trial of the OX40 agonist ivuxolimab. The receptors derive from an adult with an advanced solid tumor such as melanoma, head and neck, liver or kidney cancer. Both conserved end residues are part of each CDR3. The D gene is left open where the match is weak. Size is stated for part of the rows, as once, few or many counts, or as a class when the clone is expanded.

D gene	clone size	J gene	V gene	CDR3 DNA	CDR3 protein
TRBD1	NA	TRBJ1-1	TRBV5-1	TGCGCCAGCAGCATCGACAGGGGGATAATCGGTACTGAAGCTTTCTTT	CASSIDRGIIGTEAFF
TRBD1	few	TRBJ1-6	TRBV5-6	TGTGCCAGCAGCTTGTTTCGGACAGGGTTTTCACCCCTCCACTTT	CASSLFRTGFSPLHF
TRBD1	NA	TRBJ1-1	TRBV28	TGTGCCGTACAGGGGGCTCTGAACACTGAAGCTTTCTTT	CAVQGALNTEAFF
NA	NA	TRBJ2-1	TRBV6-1	TGTGCCAGCGAAGGAGGGGTCTACAATGAGCAGTTCTTC	CASEGGVYNEQFF
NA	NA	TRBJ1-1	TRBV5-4	TGTGCCAGCAGCCCCCCGGGGGGGACGAACACTGAAGCTTTCTTT	CASSPPGGTNTEAFF
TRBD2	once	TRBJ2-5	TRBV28	TGTGCCAGCAGTCCTTCTAGCGGGGGGGCCGCCCGAGAGACCCAGTACTTC	CASSPSSGGAARETQYF
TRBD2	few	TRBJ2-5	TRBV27	TGTGCCAGCACCTCTACTAGCGGGGACGAGACCCAGTACTTC	CASTSTSGDETQYF
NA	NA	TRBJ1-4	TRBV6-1	TGTGCCAGCAGGTTCTCGGGGAGCCGGGGTGAAAAACTGTTTTTT	CASRFSGSRGEKLFF
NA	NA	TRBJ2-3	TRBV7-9	TGTGCCAGCAGCTTATATTTGTTGGGATTAGGCACAGATACGCAGTATTTT	CASSLYLLGLGTDTQYF
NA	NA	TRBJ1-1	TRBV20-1	TGCAGTGCTAGAGGAGACATTGAAGCTTTCTTT	CSARGDIEAFF
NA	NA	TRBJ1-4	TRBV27	TGTGCCAGCAGTCAGGGAACCCGAAAACTGTTTTTT	CASSQGTRKLFF
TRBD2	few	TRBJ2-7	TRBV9	TGTGCCAGCAGCGTAGGGCGCAGCGGGGGCTACGAGCAGTACTTC	CASSVGRSGGYEQYF
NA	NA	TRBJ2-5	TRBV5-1	TGCGCCAGCAGCTTGGCGGGTTTGGAGACCCAGTACTTC	CASSLAGLETQYF
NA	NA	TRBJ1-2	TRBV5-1	TGCGCCAGCAGCGGAGGGGACGGGACCCTCACCTTCTATGGCTACACCTTC	CASSGGDGTLTFYGYTF
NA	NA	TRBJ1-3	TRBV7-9	TGTGCCAGCAGCCCCACCAACTCTGGAAACACCATATATTTT	CASSPTNSGNTIYF
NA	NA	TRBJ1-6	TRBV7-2	TGTGCCAGCAGCTTAGGGGTGGGGGGGAGGTTAGGTTCACCCCTCCACTTT	CASSLGVGGRLGSPLHF
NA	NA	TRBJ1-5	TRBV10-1	TGCGCCAGCAGTGGAAACGATTTGGCGGGGAGCGTTAGCAATCAGCCCCAGCATTTT	CASSGNDLAGSVSNQPQHF
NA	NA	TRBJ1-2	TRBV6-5	TGTGCCAGCCAGAGGGTCTATGGCTACACCTTC	CASQRVYGYTF
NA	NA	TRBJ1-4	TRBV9	TGTGCCAGCAGCGTGGGAGATACAACTAATGAAAAACTGTTTTTT	CASSVGDTTNEKLFF
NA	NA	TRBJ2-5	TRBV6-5	TGTGCCAGCAGTTCTGACAGGACTGAGACCCAGTACTTC	CASSSDRTETQYF
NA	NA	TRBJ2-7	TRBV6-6	TGTGCCAGCAGTCGCCCAGGCGTCTATTCAGGCGAGCAGTACTTC	CASSRPGVYSGEQYF
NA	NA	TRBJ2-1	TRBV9	TGTGCCAGCAGCGTGCAGGCTGGGGGGAATGAGCAGTTCTTC	CASSVQAGGNEQFF
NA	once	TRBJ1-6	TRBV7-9	TGTGCCAGCAGCTCTGGTAATTCACCGAATTCACCCCTCCACTTT	CASSSGNSPNSPLHF
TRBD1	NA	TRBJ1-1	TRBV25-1	TGTGCCAGCAGTGCCCAGGACAGGGGTAGGAACACTGAAGCTTTCTTT	CASSAQDRGRNTEAFF
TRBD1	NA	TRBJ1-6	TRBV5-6	TGTGCCAGCAGCTTGGCCCGACAGGGGGCGAGATATAATTCACCCCTCCACTTT	CASSLARQGARYNSPLHF
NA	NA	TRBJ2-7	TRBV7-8	TGTGCCAGCAGCTTATTTTCGGGTCCCAACGAGCAGTACTTC	CASSLFSGPNEQYF
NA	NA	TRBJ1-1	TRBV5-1	TGCGCCAGCAGCTTGGAGGGTTTGCGTGCTGAAGCTTTCTTT	CASSLEGLRAEAFF
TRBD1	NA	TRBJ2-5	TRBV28	TGTGCCAGCACCCTGGGCAGGGGGCGTACAGAGACCCAGTACTTC	CASTLGRGRTETQYF
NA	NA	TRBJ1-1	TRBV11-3	TGTGCCAGCAGCGAGCGGGGGGAAAGCACTGAAGCTTTCTTT	CASSERGESTEAFF
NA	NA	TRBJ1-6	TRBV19	TGTGCCAGTAGACCCAGCAATAATTCACCCCTCCACTTT	CASRPSNNSPLHF
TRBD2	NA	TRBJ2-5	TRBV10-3	TGTGCCATTGGGGCTAGCGGGGGAGCCCAGGGAGAGACCCAGTACTTC	CAIGASGGAQGETQYF
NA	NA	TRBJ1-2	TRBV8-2	TGTGGCATGGGGGGGGATAACGAGACCTATGGCTACACCTTC	CGMGGDNETYGYTF
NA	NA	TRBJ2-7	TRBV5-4	TGTGCCAGCAGCGGGACGGTCCGTCACGAGCAGTACTTC	CASSGTVRHEQYF
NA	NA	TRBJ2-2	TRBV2	TGTGCCAGCAGTGAACAGGGACCGGGGGAGCTGTTTTTT	CASSEQGPGELFF
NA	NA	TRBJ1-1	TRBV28	TGTGCCAGCAGATCGCCCGGGACAACTGAAGCTTTCTTT	CASRSPGTTEAFF
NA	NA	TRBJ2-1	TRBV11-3	TGTGCCAGCAGCTTAGGGGCTACCGGCCTGATGGATGAGCAGTTCTTC	CASSLGATGLMDEQFF
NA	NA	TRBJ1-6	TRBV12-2	TGTGCAAGTCGCCCAGACAAGGGACAGGGCGATTCACCCCTCCACTTT	CASRPDKGQGDSPLHF
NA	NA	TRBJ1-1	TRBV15	TGTGCCGCCTCGTATGGGACGGTGAACACTGAAGCTTTCTTT	CAASYGTVNTEAFF
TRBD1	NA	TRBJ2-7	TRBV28	TGTGCCAGCGCGCCCCCGGGACAGGGGGCCTACGAGCAGTACTTC	CASAPPGQGAYEQYF
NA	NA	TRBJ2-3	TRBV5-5	TGTGCCAGCAGCCTCACTCCTACAGGGATCGCGGAGGATACGCAGTATTTT	CASSLTPTGIAEDTQYF
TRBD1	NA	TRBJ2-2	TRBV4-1	TGCGCCAGCAGCCAAAAATATGCGGGACAGGGGACCGGGGAGCTGTTTTTT	CASSQKYAGQGTGELFF
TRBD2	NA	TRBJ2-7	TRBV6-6	TGTGCCAGCAGCCCCCCGGGGACTAGCGGGGCCTACGAGCAGTACTTC	CASSPPGTSGAYEQYF
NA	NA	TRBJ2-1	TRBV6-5	TGTGCCAGCAGTTACTCGACGGCGTCCGGACACAATGAGCAGTTCTTC	CASSYSTASGHNEQFF
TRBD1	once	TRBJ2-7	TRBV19	TGTGCCAGTAGTATCGGGACAGGGGGGTACGAGCAGTACTTC	CASSIGTGGYEQYF
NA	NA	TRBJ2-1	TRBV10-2	TGCGCCAGCAGAGATTTAGGAAGGGACTACAATGAGCAGTTCTTC	CASRDLGRDYNEQFF
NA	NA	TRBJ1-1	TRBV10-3	TGTGCCATCAGTAGGCCGGAAGGGGCTGAAGCTTTCTTT	CAISRPEGAEAFF
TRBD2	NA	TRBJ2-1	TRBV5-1	TGCGCCAGCAGCTTATTCGGAGCGGGGGGGCCCAATGAGCAGTTCTTC	CASSLFGAGGPNEQFF
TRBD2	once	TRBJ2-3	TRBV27	TGTGCCAGCAGTTCAGGGCCTAGCGGGGGGGCGGAGGATACGCAGTATTTT	CASSSGPSGGAEDTQYF
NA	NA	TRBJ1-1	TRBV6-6	TGTGCCAGCACTTTACTCGAGGGTGGCACTGAAGCTTTCTTT	CASTLLEGGTEAFF
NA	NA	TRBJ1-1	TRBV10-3	TGTGCCATCAGGACGGGGGGGAACACTGAAGCTTTCTTT	CAIRTGGNTEAFF
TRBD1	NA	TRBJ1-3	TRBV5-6	TGTGCCAGCAGCTCGACAGGGGGCCCGAATTCTGGAAACACCATATATTTT	CASSSTGGPNSGNTIYF
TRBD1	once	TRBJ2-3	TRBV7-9	TGTGCCAGCAGCCGGGACAGGGCCCGGGGAACAGATACGCAGTATTTT	CASSRDRARGTDTQYF
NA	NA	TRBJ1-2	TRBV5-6	TGTGCCAGCAGCTTCCGACGGCAGGGGAGGGATGGCTACACCTTC	CASSFRRQGRDGYTF
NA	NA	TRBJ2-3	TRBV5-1	TGCGCCAGCAGCTTGGATGTCCAGAGGACGACAGATACGCAGTATTTT	CASSLDVQRTTDTQYF
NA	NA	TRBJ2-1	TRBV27	TGTGCCAGCAGTTTAAACTGGGCCCCTAACAATGAGCAGTTCTTC	CASSLNWAPNNEQFF